A selection of T cell receptor beta chains follows, all from one sample in a study of beta chain features in type 1 diabetes. The data were produced by immunoSEQ multiplex PCR, yet TCRdb's version contains in-frame clones alone and is incomplete. The sample shows roughly 730,000 clones, 13% of them seen only once. Specimen: naive CD4+ T cells from blood. The receptors come from a man aged 18 to 29 with type 1 diabetes. CDR3s include the opening cysteine and the closing phenylalanine or tryptophan. Fields, in order: clone size, CDR3 length, V gene, D gene, J gene, CDR3 DNA, CDR3 protein. The D gene is left open where the match is weak. Only part of the rows carry a size: once, few, many, or a class if the clone is expanded.

clone size: -
CDR3 length: 17
V gene: TRBV9
D gene: -
J gene: TRBJ2-3
CDR3 DNA: TGTGCCAGCAGCGTAGCCGGGGTCTACCTCCGCGCAGATACGCAGTATTTT
CDR3 protein: CASSVAGVYLRADTQYF

clone size: -
CDR3 length: 15
V gene: TRBV6-6
D gene: TRBD2
J gene: TRBJ2-4
CDR3 DNA: TGTGCCGCCCAGGCCGCTAGCGGGGGTGGAAACATTCAGTACTTC
CDR3 protein: CAAQAASGGGNIQYF

clone size: -
CDR3 length: 15
V gene: TRBV10-1
D gene: -
J gene: TRBJ2-1
CDR3 DNA: TGCGCCAGCAGTCCGCTTGGCTCGGCGGGCAATGAGCAGTTCTTC
CDR3 protein: CASSPLGSAGNEQFF

clone size: few
CDR3 length: 14
V gene: TRBV7-2
D gene: TRBD2
J gene: TRBJ2-1
CDR3 DNA: TGTGCCAGCAGCTTAACAGCGGGGGGGCTTGAGCAGTTCTTC
CDR3 protein: CASSLTAGGLEQFF

clone size: few
CDR3 length: 15
V gene: TRBV7-9
D gene: -
J gene: TRBJ1-3
CDR3 DNA: TGTGCCAGCAGCTTAGCGGGGAGCTCTGGAAACACCATATATTTT
CDR3 protein: CASSLAGSSGNTIYF

clone size: few
CDR3 length: 15
V gene: TRBV7-2
D gene: -
J gene: TRBJ2-2
CDR3 DNA: TGTGCCAGCAGCCCGACCTGGGACATAACCGGGGAGCTGTTTTTT
CDR3 protein: CASSPTWDITGELFF

clone size: few
CDR3 length: 15
V gene: TRBV2
D gene: TRBD1
J gene: TRBJ2-2
CDR3 DNA: TGTGCCAGCAGCGAACAGGGGATCGACACCGGGGAGCTGTTTTTT
CDR3 protein: CASSEQGIDTGELFF

clone size: -
CDR3 length: 14
V gene: TRBV7-2
D gene: -
J gene: TRBJ1-5
CDR3 DNA: TGTGCCAGCAGCTTAGCGCCGTTGAATCAGCCCCAGCATTTT
CDR3 protein: CASSLAPLNQPQHF

clone size: few
CDR3 length: 10
V gene: TRBV6-1
D gene: -
J gene: TRBJ2-7
CDR3 DNA: TGTGCCAGCAGTCTCTACGAGCAGTACTTC
CDR3 protein: CASSLYEQYF

clone size: few
CDR3 length: 13
V gene: TRBV28
D gene: -
J gene: TRBJ2-1
CDR3 DNA: TGTGCCAGCAGTTTAGTCGGCTACAATGAGCAGTTCTTC
CDR3 protein: CASSLVGYNEQFF

clone size: few
CDR3 length: 15
V gene: TRBV7-2
D gene: -
J gene: TRBJ2-2
CDR3 DNA: TGTGCCAGCAGCTTAGTCCCTCTAGTTACCGGGGAGCTGTTTTTT
CDR3 protein: CASSLVPLVTGELFF

clone size: -
CDR3 length: 17
V gene: TRBV27
D gene: TRBD2
J gene: TRBJ2-3
CDR3 DNA: TGTGCCAGCAGTTCGCCGGGACTAGCGGTCAGAGCAGATACGCAGTATTTT
CDR3 protein: CASSSPGLAVRADTQYF

clone size: few
CDR3 length: 17
V gene: TRBV4-1
D gene: -
J gene: TRBJ1-4
CDR3 DNA: TGCGCCAGCAGCGCCGCTCCCTCGGGTGCAACTAATGAAAAACTGTTTTTT
CDR3 protein: CASSAAPSGATNEKLFF

clone size: -
CDR3 length: 15
V gene: TRBV27
D gene: TRBD1
J gene: TRBJ2-1
CDR3 DNA: TGTGCCAGCAGTTCGGCAGGGGGACCTTACAATGAGCAGTTCTTC
CDR3 protein: CASSSAGGPYNEQFF

clone size: few
CDR3 length: 16
V gene: TRBV5-1
D gene: -
J gene: TRBJ2-2
CDR3 DNA: TGCGCCAGCAGCTTGGCCGGGACGGTGAACACCGGGGAGCTGTTTTTT
CDR3 protein: CASSLAGTVNTGELFF

clone size: -
CDR3 length: 14
V gene: TRBV6-1
D gene: -
J gene: TRBJ1-5
CDR3 DNA: TGTGCCAGCAGTGACAGGGTTTTGGGTCAGCCCCAGCATTTT
CDR3 protein: CASSDRVLGQPQHF

clone size: -
CDR3 length: 15
V gene: TRBV7-2
D gene: TRBD1
J gene: TRBJ2-1
CDR3 DNA: TGTGCCAGCAGTCTTACCGGGACAGCCTACAATGAGCAGTTCTTC
CDR3 protein: CASSLTGTAYNEQFF

clone size: -
CDR3 length: 15
V gene: TRBV4-1
D gene: TRBD1
J gene: TRBJ2-7
CDR3 DNA: TGCGCCAGCAGCCCCGCGGGACAGGGATGGGACGAGCAGTACTTC
CDR3 protein: CASSPAGQGWDEQYF

clone size: few
CDR3 length: 13
V gene: TRBV10-2
D gene: -
J gene: TRBJ1-2
CDR3 DNA: TGCGCCAGCAGGTATGACGAGGACTATGGCTACACCTTC
CDR3 protein: CASRYDEDYGYTF

clone size: few
CDR3 length: 13
V gene: TRBV2
D gene: -
J gene: TRBJ1-6
CDR3 DNA: TGTGCCAGCAGGCCGATTGATAATTCACCCCTCCACTTT
CDR3 protein: CASRPIDNSPLHF

clone size: few
CDR3 length: 15
V gene: TRBV7-9
D gene: TRBD1
J gene: TRBJ1-1
CDR3 DNA: TGTGCCAGCAGCCCAACCACAGGGGGCGGCACTGAAGCTTTCTTT
CDR3 protein: CASSPTTGGGTEAFF

clone size: few
CDR3 length: 15
V gene: TRBV7-9
D gene: TRBD1
J gene: TRBJ2-5
CDR3 DNA: TGTGCCAGCAGCGACCCCGGGACAGAACAAGAGACCCAGTACTTC
CDR3 protein: CASSDPGTEQETQYF

clone size: few
CDR3 length: 15
V gene: TRBV27
D gene: -
J gene: TRBJ2-2
CDR3 DNA: TGTGCCAGCAGTTTAGGCAGGGGAGGTACCGGGGAGCTGTTTTTT
CDR3 protein: CASSLGRGGTGELFF

clone size: -
CDR3 length: 14
V gene: TRBV18
D gene: TRBD1
J gene: TRBJ2-7
CDR3 DNA: TGTGCCAGCTCACGGGACAGGGTTACCTACGAGCAGTACTTC
CDR3 protein: CASSRDRVTYEQYF

clone size: few
CDR3 length: 9
V gene: TRBV7-9
D gene: -
J gene: TRBJ1-6
CDR3 DNA: TGTGCCGTCAATTCACCCCTCCACTTT
CDR3 protein: CAVNSPLHF

clone size: -
CDR3 length: 11
V gene: TRBV29-1
D gene: -
J gene: TRBJ2-7
CDR3 DNA: TGCAGCGTCCCGGGGGTAGACGAGCAGTACTTC
CDR3 protein: CSVPGVDEQYF